This T cell receptor (beta chain) was documented in a study of cytomegalovirus exposure and HLA in healthy donors. Study as a whole: Inside one of the first data releases sat 80 million to 95 million unique TCRs taken from HLA-typed donors.

The PCR was carried out with 60 Vbeta primers and 13 Jbeta primers. Only in-frame clones appear in the TCRdb table, and some are missing; sequencing was by immunoSEQ multiplex PCR. The sample has about 200,000 clones, around 73% seen once; the top ten hold 3.8%. The TCR was taken from a male donor in good health and CMV-seronegative. The sample comprised PBMCs.

CDR3 DNA sequence: TGTGCCAGCAGTTTTATGGGGGGACAGGGTAGCAATCAGCCCCAGCATTTT. As protein: CASSFMGGQGSNQPQHF. The V call is TRBV27, the J call TRBJ1-5, with 9 bases matching TRBD1. V shed 3 bases, J shed 0 bases, and the junction held 6 bases outside the gene matches. Germline CDR1 MNHEY, CDR2 SMNVEV (reference sequence). This CDR3 has 17 amino acids.